The rows below give T cell receptor beta chains drawn from one sample of a study of T cell changes during pregnancy in multiple sclerosis. This table comes from immunoSEQ multiplex PCR, and its TCRdb copy is limited to in-frame clones, with some not included. In the table there are some 76,000 clones, 85% to 95% of which are singletons. The specimen comprised CD4+ T cells from peripheral blood mononuclear cells, sampled after pregnancy. The source is a female donor with multiple sclerosis, enrolled in a pregnancy study. Each CDR3 is given with its conserved first and last residue. The order of the fields is clone size, J gene, V gene, D gene, CDR3 protein, CDR3 DNA. D genes are given only for firm matches. Expanded clones are given a class, and other clones once, few, many or no size at all.

NA TRBJ2-7 TRBV28 NA CASSPLRRDTGLALYEQYF TGTGCCAGCAGTCCCCTGCGTCGGGACACCGGCCTAGCCCTCTACGAGCAGTACTTC
NA TRBJ2-2 TRBV2 TRBD2 CASRREDAGGGELFF TGTGCCAGCAGGCGGGAGGACGCCGGGGGCGGGGAGCTGTTTTTT
NA TRBJ1-2 TRBV2 NA CASSELRQNYGYTF TGTGCCAGCAGTGAACTTCGACAGAACTATGGCTACACCTTC
once TRBJ2-7 TRBV18 NA CASSPRGISYEQYF TGTGCCAGCTCACCACGGGGCATCTCCTACGAGCAGTACTTC
few TRBJ1-5 TRBV19 NA CASSIDQETFKGGNQPQHF TGTGCCAGTAGTATTGACCAGGAAACCTTTAAAGGGGGCAATCAGCCCCAGCATTTT
once TRBJ2-1 TRBV5-4 TRBD1 CASSLAGQDEQFF TGTGCCAGCAGCTTGGCGGGACAGGACGAGCAGTTCTTC
NA TRBJ2-1 TRBV30 NA CAWSSTTTLGLPGNEQFF TGTGCCTGGAGCTCTACTACAACTCTAGGACTACCGGGCAATGAGCAGTTCTTC
NA TRBJ1-2 TRBV7-8 TRBD1 CASSFDRVRGYTF TGTGCCAGCAGCTTTGACAGGGTGCGTGGCTACACCTTC
NA TRBJ1-1 TRBV28 TRBD1 CASVRRGRDTEAFF TGTGCCAGCGTGCGCAGGGGGCGCGACACTGAAGCTTTCTTT
many TRBJ2-5 TRBV19 TRBD2 CASSPGSGYQETQYF TGTGCCAGTAGTCCCGGTAGCGGGTACCAAGAGACCCAGTACTTC
NA TRBJ2-5 TRBV6-6 TRBD1 CASSYPNRGQGETQYF TGTGCCAGCAGTTACCCAAACAGGGGGCAAGGGGAGACCCAGTACTTC
few TRBJ1-2 TRBV7-2 TRBD1 CASSVRQGAWGYTF TGTGCCAGCAGCGTCCGACAGGGGGCTTGGGGCTACACCTTC
NA TRBJ1-2 TRBV30 TRBD1 CAWNAGGLINYGYTF TGTGCCTGGAACGCAGGGGGCCTGATTAACTATGGCTACACCTTC
NA TRBJ1-2 TRBV30 TRBD1 CAWSGGRGRSYGYTF TGTGCCTGGAGTGGCGGCAGGGGGCGTAGCTATGGCTACACCTTC
NA TRBJ2-2 TRBV2 NA CASIYGSDTGELFF TGTGCCAGCATCTACGGGAGTGACACCGGGGAGCTGTTTTTT
NA TRBJ1-3 TRBV10-1 NA CASSGAMSPSGNTIYF TGCGCCAGCAGTGGGGCGATGTCTCCCTCTGGAAACACCATATATTTT
NA TRBJ2-7 TRBV6-6 TRBD2 CASSARTSWGEQYF TGTGCCAGCAGTGCCCGGACTAGCTGGGGCGAGCAGTACTTC
NA TRBJ2-2 TRBV5-1 TRBD2 CASSPTSGGASGELFF TGCGCCAGCAGCCCGACTAGCGGGGGGGCCTCCGGGGAGCTGTTTTTT
NA TRBJ2-2 TRBV7-3 TRBD1 CASQGQGNTGELFF TGTGCCAGCCAAGGACAGGGGAACACCGGGGAGCTGTTTTTT
once TRBJ2-7 TRBV6-1 TRBD1 CASRRTGGAGYEQYF TGTGCCAGCAGGAGGACAGGGGGCGCTGGTTACGAGCAGTACTTC
NA TRBJ2-1 TRBV7-3 TRBD2 CASSPRAGGYYNEQFF TGTGCCAGCAGCCCACGAGCGGGGGGTTACTACAATGAGCAGTTCTTC
once TRBJ1-2 TRBV25-1 NA CASSEWETNYGYTF TGTGCCAGCAGTGAATGGGAGACTAACTATGGCTACACCTTC
NA TRBJ1-6 TRBV30 NA CASGPDWNSPLHF TGTGCCTCTGGCCCGGACTGGAATTCACCCCTCCACTTT
NA TRBJ2-5 TRBV20-1 NA CSGQDQETQYF TGCAGTGGACAGGACCAAGAGACCCAGTACTTC
once TRBJ2-1 TRBV14 NA CASTYTGTRPYNEQFF TGTGCCAGCACATACACCGGGACACGACCCTACAATGAGCAGTTCTTC
NA TRBJ2-4 TRBV2 TRBD1 CASSPDRLAKNIQYF TGTGCCAGCAGTCCGGACAGGTTAGCCAAAAACATTCAGTACTTC
NA TRBJ2-5 TRBV6-6 TRBD2 CASSYSGGALETQYF TGTGCCAGCAGCTATAGCGGGGGGGCCCTCGAGACCCAGTACTTC
NA TRBJ2-7 TRBV30 TRBD1 CAWSGTGYEQYF TGTGCCTGGAGTGGGACAGGCTACGAGCAGTACTTC
NA TRBJ1-4 TRBV5-1 NA CASSLGPTNEKLFF TGCGCCAGCAGCTTGGGGCCAACTAATGAAAAACTGTTTTTT